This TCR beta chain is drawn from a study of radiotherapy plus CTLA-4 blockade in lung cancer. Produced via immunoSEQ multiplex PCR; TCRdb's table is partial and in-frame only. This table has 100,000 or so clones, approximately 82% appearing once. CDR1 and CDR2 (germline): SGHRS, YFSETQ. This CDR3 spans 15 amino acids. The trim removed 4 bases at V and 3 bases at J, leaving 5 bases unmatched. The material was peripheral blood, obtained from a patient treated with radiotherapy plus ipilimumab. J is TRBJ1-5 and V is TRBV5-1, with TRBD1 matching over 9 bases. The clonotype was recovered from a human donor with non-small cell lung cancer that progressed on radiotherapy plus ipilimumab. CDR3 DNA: TGCGCCAGCAGCCCAAGGACAGGGGACAATCAGCCCCAGCATTTT. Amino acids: CASSPRTGDNQPQHF.